This TCR beta chain was obtained from a study of cytomegalovirus exposure and HLA in healthy donors. On this clone itself: Its antigen is undetermined.

Produced via immunoSEQ multiplex PCR; TCRdb's table is partial and in-frame only. The table has some 60,000 clones, approximately 96% seen once. Regarding the study as a whole: Rarity held for most TCR sequences, but there were some public TCRs that occurred in many donors. TCR clusters originating in the first cohort tended to co-occur in the approximately 130 validation repertoires, according to a later analysis.

These donors were members of the approximately 110-subject validation cohort, a group separate from the approximately 670-subject first cohort. The sequence was collected from a man younger than 35 in good health and CMV-seronegative. Sequenced: PBMCs.

This chain's CDR3 is CASLQGSGSSYNEQFF. The CDR3 bases are TGTGCCAGCCTCCAGGGTAGCGGGAGCTCCTACAATGAGCAGTTCTTC. J is TRBJ2-1 and V is TRBV28; 9 bases map to TRBD2. Per germline, CDR1 MDHEN and CDR2 SYDVKM. J gave up 0 bases and V 8 bases, and 8 bases lay outside the gene matches. This CDR3 spans 16 amino acids.